Presented here are 20 T cell receptor beta chains from one specimen sequenced in a study of blood T cell repertoires in COVID-19. The protocol was immunoSEQ multiplex PCR, while the TCRdb copy is restricted to in-frame clones and leaves out a portion. Of roughly 150,000 clones listed, about 81% are singletons. The material sequenced was peripheral blood. Source of these receptors: a human donor in a cohort sampled during active COVID-19.

The chain recombines TRBV28 with TRBJ2-7; possibly TRBD2 for D (6 bases). CDR3 length: 13 amino acids. V was clipped by 5 bases and J by 6 bases, with 14 bases between them. Germline CDR1 and CDR2: MDHEN and SYDVKM. The CDR3 DNA sequence: TGTGCCAGCAGTCAGACTCGGGGGAGCGAGCAGTACTTC. This sequence encodes CASSQTRGSEQYF.

The chain is built from TRBV15 and TRBJ2-3; a weak D match, TRBD2 (6 bases). Germline CDR1 and CDR2: LNHNV and YYDKDF (reference sequence). The V end lost 0 bases, the J end lost 6 bases, and 13 bases lay between the germline ends. The CDR3 contains 15 residues. The CDR3 bases are TGTGCCACCAGCAGAGATCCGGGCGGGAAGGATACGCAGTATTTT. Translated: CATSRDPGGKDTQYF.

The chain carries TRBV4-1 and TRBJ2-7; 13 bases agree with TRBD2. The trim removed 1 base at V and 0 bases at J, leaving 9 bases unmatched. CDR1 MGHRA and CDR2 YSYEKL come from the germline V gene. The CDR3 loop spans 19 amino acids. The CDR3 is CASSQASGTSGKSSYEQYF. The DNA for the CDR3 is TGCGCCAGCAGCCAAGCCTCCGGGACTAGCGGGAAAAGCTCCTACGAGCAGTACTTC.

The rearrangement uses TRBV9 and TRBJ1-2; D remains ambiguous. The germline V gene encodes CDR1 SGDLS and CDR2 YYNGEE. The ends were cut back, 0 bases at V and 4 bases at J, with 10 bases in the middle. The CDR3 runs 14 residues. CDR3 in amino acids: CASSVGVAGYGYTF. The CDR3 DNA reads as TGTGCCAGCAGCGTAGGAGTGGCAGGCTATGGCTACACCTTC.

The J gene is TRBJ2-3, the V gene TRBV6-6; 13 bases are shared with TRBD2. The V segment lost 5 bases and the J segment 0 bases; nucleotides outside the gene matches: 5. The CDR3 contains 17 residues. Germline CDR1 is MNHNY and CDR2 is SVGAGI (reference sequence). In nucleotides, the CDR3 is TGTGCCAGCAGTCCGACTAGCGGGGGGTCTAGCACAGATACGCAGTATTTT. This encodes CASSPTSGGSSTDTQYF.

The chain couples TRBV24-1 to TRBJ2-3; 11 bases are shared with TRBD2. The CDR3 has 14 amino acids. Germline trimming cut 6 bases from V and 6 bases from J; bases unmatched to any gene: 4. Germline V CDR1 and CDR2: KGHDR, SFDVKD. CDR3 in DNA: TGTGCCACCAGTCTAGCGGGGGGCGGCGATACGCAGTATTTT. It translates to CATSLAGGGDTQYF.

This clone has just a few counts. The chain combines TRBV24-1 with TRBJ1-2, with 8 nucleotides matching TRBD1. This CDR3 is built from 13 residues. The V and J ends lost 5 bases and 8 bases, in that order; junction bases with no gene match: 6. In germline, CDR1 is KGHDR, CDR2 SFDVKD. The CDR3 region is CATSVTGVTGYTF. CDR3 DNA sequence: TGTGCCACCAGTGTGACAGGGGTGACCGGCTACACCTTC.

This clone occurred once. The chain combines TRBV6-2 or TRBV6-3 with TRBJ1-1; D is unclear. The germline V gene encodes CDR1 MNHEY and CDR2 SVGEGT. V was shortened by 6 bases and J by 1 base, with 18 bases between the two germline ends. The CDR3 has 16 amino acids. CDR3 loop: CASSPGLPPANTEAFF. The CDR3 DNA follows: TGTGCCAGCAGCCCTGGACTTCCACCTGCGAACACTGAAGCTTTCTTT.

The chain carries TRBV18 and TRBJ2-2; tentative D call: TRBD2 (5 bases). The germline V gene has CDR1 KGHSH and CDR2 LQKENI. V dropped 6 bases and J dropped 4 bases, with 15 bases sitting between them. The CDR3 sequence is 15 residues long. CDR3: CASSLLGEGTGELFF. Written as DNA, the CDR3 is TGTGCCAGCTCGCTACTGGGTGAGGGCACCGGGGAGCTGTTTTTT.

The chain has TRBV7-9 and TRBJ1-6; TRBD1 aligns across 7 bases. The germline V gene encodes CDR1 SEHNR and CDR2 FQNEAQ (reference sequence). The CDR3 contains 15 residues. V dropped 5 bases and J dropped 6; count of bases not matched to a gene: 7. This CDR3 is CASSLSGTVNSPLHF. Here the CDR3 DNA reads TGTGCCAGCAGCCTATCCGGGACAGTTAATTCACCCCTCCACTTT.

This clone was counted between two and nine times. The V and J genes are TRBV10-1 and TRBJ1-1, with D possibly matching TRBD1 (5 bases). Trimming stripped 7 bases from V and 7 bases from J, with 16 bases between. The germline CDR1 and CDR2 sequences are WNHNN and SYGVQD (reference sequence). The CDR3 runs to 13 residues. CDR3 region: CASTDSSVGEAFF. CDR3 bases: TGCGCCAGCACCGACAGTTCGGTGGGTGAAGCTTTCTTT.

This rearrangement joins TRBV24-1 to TRBJ2-7; 7 bases fit TRBD1. From germline, CDR1 is KGHDR and CDR2 SFDVKD. Trimming removed 0 bases from V and 7 bases from J; junction bases left unmatched: 26. This CDR3 has 21 amino acids. As DNA, the CDR3 is TGTGCCACCAGTGATTTGCCTGGGTCTTCCCCTCTACAGGGGCGAATTGAAGAGCAGTACTTC. This codes for CATSDLPGSSPLQGRIEEQYF.

This chain's CDR3 is CASSASGPRGSPLHF. CDR3 in DNA: TGTGCCAGCAGCGCCAGCGGTCCAAGAGGCTCACCCCTCCACTTT. V and J are TRBV7-9 and TRBJ1-6; D gene unclear. V was clipped by 5 bases and J by 10 bases, with 18 bases between them. The CDR3 extends over 15 amino acids. The germline CDR1 and CDR2 sequences are SEHNR and FQNEAQ (reference sequence). The full variable domain, in which reference TRBV7-9 and TRBJ1-6 provide the parts outside the CDR3, is DTGVSQNPRHKITKRGQNVTFRCDPISEHNRLYWYRQTLGQGPEFLTYFQNEAQLEKSRLLSDRFSAERPKGSFSTLEIQRTEQGDSAMYLCASSASGPRGSPLHFGNGTRLTVT.

The chain has TRBV20-1 and TRBJ2-3, with 10 bases lining up with TRBD2. The V gene end was trimmed by 3 bases and the J gene end by 1 base; junction bases not matched to a gene: 7. The V gene's germline CDR1 is DFQATT and CDR2 SNEGSKA (reference sequence). The CDR3 loop spans 16 amino acids. DNA of the CDR3: TGCAGTGCTAGTAGGAGCGGGGGGGCGGGCACAGATACGCAGTATTTT. Translation: CSASRSGGAGTDTQYF.

The V and J genes are TRBV7-8 and TRBJ1-3, with unresolved D. This CDR3 region has 15 residues. With 5 bases removed from V and 4 bases from J, the gap between germline ends came to 15 bases. Germline CDR1 and CDR2: SGHVS and FQNEAQ. The CDR3 sequence is CASSRGGTLGNTIYF. The CDR3 DNA sequence: TGTGCCAGCAGCCGCGGCGGCACGCTGGGAAACACCATATATTTT.

V is TRBV7-2 and J is TRBJ2-2; TRBD1 is a possible D gene (7 bases). The CDR3 contains 13 residues. V was clipped by 6 bases and J by 7 bases, with 12 bases between them. Germline values: CDR1 SGHTA, CDR2 FQGNSA. CDR3 loop: CASRTGRIGELFF. The CDR3, as DNA: TGTGCCAGCAGGACAGGGAGGATCGGGGAGCTGTTTTTT.

This chain joins TRBV2 and TRBJ2-1, with 7 bases aligning to TRBD2. The CDR3 runs to 10 residues. Germline V CDR1 and CDR2: SNHLY, FYNNEI. V shed 10 bases and J 15 bases; nucleotides not matched to a gene: 9. CDR3 sequence: CATLGEGPFF. In DNA form, the CDR3 reads TGTGCCACTCTGGGGGAGGGTCCGTTCTTC. The entire variable domain, with the rest obtained from reference TRBV2 and TRBJ2-1, is as follows: EPEVTQTPSHQVTQMGQEVILRCVPISNHLYFYWYRQILGQKVEFLVSFYNNEISEKSEIFDDQFSVERPDGSNFTLKIRSTKLEDSAMYFCATLGEGPFFGPGTRLTVL.

This chain joins TRBV27 and TRBJ1-2; the match to TRBD1 covers 9 bases. CDR1 MNHEY and CDR2 SMNVEV come from the germline V gene (reference sequence). V lost 2 bases and J lost 8; bases outside the gene matches: 6. This CDR3 has 14 residues. CDR3 loop: CASSLRQGVGGYTF. CDR3 coding DNA: TGTGCCAGCAGTTTAAGACAGGGGGTGGGGGGCTACACCTTC.

The V call is TRBV4-1, the J call TRBJ1-2; D might be TRBD1 (6 bases). V was trimmed by 3 bases and J by 2 bases, leaving 10 bases between them. The CDR3 runs 14 residues. Germline V gene sequence: CDR1 MGHRA, CDR2 YSYEKL. The CDR3 region is CASSHLDRNYGYTF. CDR3 DNA sequence: TGCGCCAGCAGCCACCTAGACAGGAACTATGGCTACACCTTC.

CDR3 residues: CASSFSGSSGTKNIQYF. CDR3 bases: TGTGCCAGCAGCTTCTCTGGGAGTAGCGGGACCAAAAACATTCAGTACTTC. This rearrangement joins TRBV7-2 to TRBJ2-4, with 8 bases lining up with TRBD2. V dropped 3 bases and J dropped 2; count of bases not matched to a gene: 9. Germline loops: CDR1 SGHTA, CDR2 FQGNSA. There are 17 residues in the CDR3.